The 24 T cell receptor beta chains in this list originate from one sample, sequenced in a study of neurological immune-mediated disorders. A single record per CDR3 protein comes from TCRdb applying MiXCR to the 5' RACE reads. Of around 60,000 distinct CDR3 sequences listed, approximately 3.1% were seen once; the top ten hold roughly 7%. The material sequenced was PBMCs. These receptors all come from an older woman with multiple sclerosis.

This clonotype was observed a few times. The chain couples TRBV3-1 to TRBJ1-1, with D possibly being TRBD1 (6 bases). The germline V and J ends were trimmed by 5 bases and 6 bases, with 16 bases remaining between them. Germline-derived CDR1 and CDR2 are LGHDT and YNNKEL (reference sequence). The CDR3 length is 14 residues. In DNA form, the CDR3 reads TGTGCCAGCAGCAATAGACAGGCCCAGTCTGAAGCTTTCTTT. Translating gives CASSNRQAQSEAFF.

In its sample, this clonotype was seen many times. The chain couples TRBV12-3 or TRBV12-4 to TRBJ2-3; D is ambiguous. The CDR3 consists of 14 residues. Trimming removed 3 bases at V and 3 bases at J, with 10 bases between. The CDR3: CASSFLNPTDTQYF. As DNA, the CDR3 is TGTGCCAGCAGTTTCTTGAACCCTACAGATACGCAGTATTTT.

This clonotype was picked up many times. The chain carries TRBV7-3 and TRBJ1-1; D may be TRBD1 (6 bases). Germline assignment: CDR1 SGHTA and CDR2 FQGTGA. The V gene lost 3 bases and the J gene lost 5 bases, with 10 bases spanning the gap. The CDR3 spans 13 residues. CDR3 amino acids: CASSFTGRTEAFF. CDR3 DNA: TGTGCCAGCAGCTTTACAGGGAGGACTGAAGCTTTCTTT.

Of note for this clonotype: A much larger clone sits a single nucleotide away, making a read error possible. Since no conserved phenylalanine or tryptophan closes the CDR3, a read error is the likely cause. In DNA, the CDR3 is TGTGCCAGCAGTTGGGACAGGGGTATGACTGAAGCTTTCTGT. Translation: CASSWDRGMTEAFC. J is TRBJ1-1 and V is TRBV6-6, with 10 bases fitting TRBD1. The J segment lost 5 bases and the V segment lost 4 bases, leaving 4 bases of the junction unmatched. CDR3 length: 14 residues. Germline loops: CDR1 MNHNY, CDR2 SVGAGI (reference sequence).

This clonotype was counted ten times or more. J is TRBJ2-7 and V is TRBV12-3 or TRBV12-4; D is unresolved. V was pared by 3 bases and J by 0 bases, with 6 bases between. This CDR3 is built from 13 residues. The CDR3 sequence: CASSFHSSYEQYF. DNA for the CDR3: TGTGCCAGCAGTTTTCACAGCTCCTACGAGCAGTACTTC.

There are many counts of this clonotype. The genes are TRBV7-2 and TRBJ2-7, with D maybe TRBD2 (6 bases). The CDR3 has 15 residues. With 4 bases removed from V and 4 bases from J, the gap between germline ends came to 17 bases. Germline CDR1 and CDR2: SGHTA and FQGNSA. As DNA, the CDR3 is TGTGCCAGCAGCTCAGCGCCGGGACTGACTTACGAGCAGTACTTC. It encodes CASSSAPGLTYEQYF.

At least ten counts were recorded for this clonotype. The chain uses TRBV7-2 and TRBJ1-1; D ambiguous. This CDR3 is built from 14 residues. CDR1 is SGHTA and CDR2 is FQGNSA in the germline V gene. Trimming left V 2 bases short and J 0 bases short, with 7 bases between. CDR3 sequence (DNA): TGTGCCAGCAGCTTAATGCCTGTGAACACTGAAGCTTTCTTT. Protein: CASSLMPVNTEAFF.

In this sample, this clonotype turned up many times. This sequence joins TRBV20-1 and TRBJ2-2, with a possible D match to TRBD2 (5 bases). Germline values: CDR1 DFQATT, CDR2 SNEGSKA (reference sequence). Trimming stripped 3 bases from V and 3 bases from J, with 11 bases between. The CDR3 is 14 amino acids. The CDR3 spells CSARKEGDTGELFF. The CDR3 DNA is TGCAGTGCTAGGAAAGAGGGAGACACCGGGGAGCTGTTTTTT.

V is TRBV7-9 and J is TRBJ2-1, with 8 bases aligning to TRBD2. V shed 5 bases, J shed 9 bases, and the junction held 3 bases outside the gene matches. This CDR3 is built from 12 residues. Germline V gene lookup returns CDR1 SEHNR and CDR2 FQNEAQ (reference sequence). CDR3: CASSRSGSEQFF. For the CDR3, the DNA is TGTGCCAGCAGCCGGAGCGGGAGTGAGCAGTTCTTC.

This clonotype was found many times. The CDR3 here is CASSQRQGAPGYTF. CDR3 sequence (DNA): TGCGCCAGCAGCCAGAGACAGGGGGCGCCTGGCTACACCTTC. J is TRBJ1-2 and V is TRBV5-1, with TRBD1 identical over 10 bases. CDR3 length equals 14 residues. Germline lookup yields CDR1 SGHRS and CDR2 YFSETQ. After removal of 4 bases from V and 7 bases from J, the junction contained 7 bases not matched to a gene.

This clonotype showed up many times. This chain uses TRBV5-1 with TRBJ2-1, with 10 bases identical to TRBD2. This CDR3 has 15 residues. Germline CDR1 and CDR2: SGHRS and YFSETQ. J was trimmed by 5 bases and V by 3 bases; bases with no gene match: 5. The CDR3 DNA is TGCGCCAGCAGCTGGAGCGGGGGGGCGAACAATGAGCAGTTCTTC. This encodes CASSWSGGANNEQFF.

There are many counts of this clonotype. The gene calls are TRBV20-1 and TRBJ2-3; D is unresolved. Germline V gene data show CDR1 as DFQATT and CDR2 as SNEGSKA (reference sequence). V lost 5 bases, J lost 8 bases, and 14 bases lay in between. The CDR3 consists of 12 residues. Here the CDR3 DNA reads TGCAGTGCTGTGGAACGCGTGGGTACGCAGTATTTT. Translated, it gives CSAVERVGTQYF.

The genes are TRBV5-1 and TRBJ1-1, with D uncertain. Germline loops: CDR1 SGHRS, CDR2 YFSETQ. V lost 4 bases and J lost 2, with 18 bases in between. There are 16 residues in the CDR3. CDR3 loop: CASSLLAGSPNTEAFF. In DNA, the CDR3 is TGCGCCAGCAGCCTACTGGCCGGGAGCCCAAACACTGAAGCTTTCTTT.

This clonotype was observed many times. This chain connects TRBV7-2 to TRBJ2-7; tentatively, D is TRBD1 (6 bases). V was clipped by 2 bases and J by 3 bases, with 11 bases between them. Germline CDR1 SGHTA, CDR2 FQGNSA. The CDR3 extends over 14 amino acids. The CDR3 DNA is TGTGCCAGCAGCTTAAGTCGAGGGGGCTACGAGCAGTACTTC. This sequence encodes CASSLSRGGYEQYF.

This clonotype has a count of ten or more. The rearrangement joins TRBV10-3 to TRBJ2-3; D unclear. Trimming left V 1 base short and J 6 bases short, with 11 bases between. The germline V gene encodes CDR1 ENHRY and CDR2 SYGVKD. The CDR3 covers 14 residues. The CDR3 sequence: CAISELAPGDTQYF. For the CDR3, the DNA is TGTGCCATCAGTGAGTTGGCCCCCGGGGATACGCAGTATTTT.

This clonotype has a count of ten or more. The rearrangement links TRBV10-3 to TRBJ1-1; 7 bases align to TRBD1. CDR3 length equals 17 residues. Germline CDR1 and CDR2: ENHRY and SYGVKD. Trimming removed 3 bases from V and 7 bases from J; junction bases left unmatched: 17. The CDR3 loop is CAISDMGFRRGLVEAFF. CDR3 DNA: TGTGCCATCAGTGATATGGGGTTCCGGAGGGGGCTCGTTGAAGCTTTCTTT.

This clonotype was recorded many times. Here the CDR3 DNA reads TGCGCCAGCAGCCAAGAGGGGGGAGGGGCGGGCTATGGCTACACCTTC. The encoded protein is CASSQEGGGAGYGYTF. This chain links TRBV4-1 with TRBJ1-2; TRBD1 is a possible D gene (5 bases). The germline V gene has CDR1 MGHRA and CDR2 YSYEKL. V lost 0 bases and J lost 4, with 15 bases in between. The CDR3 spans 16 residues.

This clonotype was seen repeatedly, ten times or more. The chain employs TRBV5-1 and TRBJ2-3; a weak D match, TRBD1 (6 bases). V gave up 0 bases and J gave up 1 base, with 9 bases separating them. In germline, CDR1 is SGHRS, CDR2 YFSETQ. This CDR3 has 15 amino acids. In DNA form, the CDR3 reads TGCGCCAGCAGCTTGGTGTCAGGGGGCACAGATACGCAGTATTTT. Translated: CASSLVSGGTDTQYF.

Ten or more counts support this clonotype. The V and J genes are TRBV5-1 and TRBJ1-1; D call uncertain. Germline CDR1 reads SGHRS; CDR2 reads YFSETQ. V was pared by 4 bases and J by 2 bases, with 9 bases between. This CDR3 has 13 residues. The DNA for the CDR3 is TGCGCCAGCAGCCGACTGATTAACACTGAAGCTTTCTTT. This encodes CASSRLINTEAFF.

The CDR3 spells CAISAGQIETQYF. The CDR3 DNA is TGTGCCATCAGCGCGGGACAGATAGAGACCCAGTACTTC. This chain uses TRBV10-3 with TRBJ2-5, with a tentative D call TRBD1 (7 bases). Germline CDR1 and CDR2: ENHRY and SYGVKD. The CDR3 sequence is 13 residues long. The ends were cut back, 6 bases at V and 4 bases at J, with 12 bases in the middle.

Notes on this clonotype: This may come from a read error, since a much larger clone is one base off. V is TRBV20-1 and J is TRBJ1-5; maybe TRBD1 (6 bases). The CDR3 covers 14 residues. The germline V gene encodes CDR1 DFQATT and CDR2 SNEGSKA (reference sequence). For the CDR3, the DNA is TGCAGTGCTAGAGGGGGGCCTAGCAATCAGCACCAGCATTTT. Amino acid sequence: CSARGGPSNQHQHF.

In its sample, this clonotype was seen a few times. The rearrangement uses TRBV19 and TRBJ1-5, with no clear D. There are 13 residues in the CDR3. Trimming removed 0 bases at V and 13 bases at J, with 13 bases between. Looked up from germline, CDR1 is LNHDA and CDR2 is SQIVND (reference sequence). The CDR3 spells CASSIDRAPRQHF. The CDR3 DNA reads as TGTGCCAGTAGTATAGATAGGGCCCCGCGACAGCATTTT.

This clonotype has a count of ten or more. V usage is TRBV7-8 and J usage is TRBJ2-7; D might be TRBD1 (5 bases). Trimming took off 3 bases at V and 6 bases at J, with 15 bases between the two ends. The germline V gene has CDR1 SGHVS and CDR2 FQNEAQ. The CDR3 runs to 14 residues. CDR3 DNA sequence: TGTGCCAGCAGCTTCAGGGAAATCCCTTCCGAGCAGTACTTC. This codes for CASSFREIPSEQYF.

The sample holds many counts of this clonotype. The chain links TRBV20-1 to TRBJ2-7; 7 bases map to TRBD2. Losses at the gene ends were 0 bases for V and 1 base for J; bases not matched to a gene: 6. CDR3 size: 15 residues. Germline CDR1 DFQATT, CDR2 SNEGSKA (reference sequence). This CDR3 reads CSARDGGGPSYEQYF. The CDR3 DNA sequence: TGCAGTGCTAGAGATGGGGGAGGGCCGTCCTACGAGCAGTACTTC.